Following are 32 T cell receptor beta chains from one sample sequenced in a study of blood T cell repertoires in COVID-19. Repertoires were generated with immunoSEQ multiplex PCR, while TCRdb's copy carries only in-frame clones and drops some. The table shows some 240,000 clones, with 65% to 90% occurring only once. Sequencing used peripheral blood. These receptors all stem from a woman in her thirties or forties who had recovered from COVID-19.

This chain uses TRBV24-1 with TRBJ2-5, with 12 bases identical to TRBD2. Germline trimming cut 0 bases from V and 6 bases from J; bases unmatched to any gene: 10. This CDR3 is built from 18 residues. Germline CDR1 and CDR2: KGHDR and SFDVKD. CDR3 bases: TGTGCCACCAGTGATTTGACTAGCGGGGGGCCGGGGAGGCAGACCCAGTACTTC. Amino acids: CATSDLTSGGPGRQTQYF.

This clone was recorded a few times. The sample contains more than one DNA sequence encoding this CDR3. V gene TRBV11-3 combines with J gene TRBJ2-3; 8 bases are shared with TRBD1. J was trimmed by 0 bases and V by 1 base; bases with no gene match: 3. This CDR3 is built from 16 residues. CDR1 is SGHNT, CDR2 YENEEA, per germline. The DNA of the CDR3 is TGTGCCAGCAGCTTAGGTCGGACAGGGAGCACAGATACGCAGTATTTT. This sequence encodes CASSLGRTGSTDTQYF.

V and J are TRBV9 and TRBJ1-1, with 8 bases aligning to TRBD1. The CDR3 loop spans 15 amino acids. V dropped 3 bases and J dropped 4; count of bases not matched to a gene: 8. Germline CDR1 reads SGDLS; CDR2 reads YYNGEE. In DNA form, the CDR3 reads TGTGCCAGCAGCGAAACAGGACAGGGCGTCACTGAAGCTTTCTTT. Protein sequence: CASSETGQGVTEAFF.

This clone came up a few times. J is TRBJ2-2 and V is TRBV3-1 (or the pseudogene TRBV3-2), with 10 bases lining up with TRBD2. V dropped 1 base and J dropped 4; count of bases not matched to a gene: 6. The V gene's germline CDR1 is LGHDT and CDR2 YNNKEL (reference sequence). CDR3 size: 17 residues. DNA for the CDR3: TGTGCCAGCAGCCAAGTAGCGGGGGGTTATATCACCGGGGAGCTGTTTTTT. This gives the protein CASSQVAGGYITGELFF.

The chain employs TRBV10-3 and TRBJ1-2; a possible D gene is TRBD1 (6 bases). V lost 2 bases, J lost 5 bases, and 15 bases lay in between. This CDR3 region has 15 residues. The germline V gene encodes CDR1 ENHRY and CDR2 SYGVKD. In DNA, the CDR3 is TGTGCCATCAGTGAGGTTGCGGGGGGCGGTTATGGCTACACCTTC. Translation gives CAISEVAGGGYGYTF.

This rearrangement joins TRBV7-2 to TRBJ2-1; 12 bases map to TRBD2. From germline, CDR1 is SGHTA and CDR2 FQGNSA. J lost 7 bases, V lost 5 bases, and 18 bases had no gene match. This CDR3 has 19 residues. The CDR3 nucleotides are TGTGCCAGCAGCCGCCCCGAACTAGCGGGGGGCCCATCCTGGAATGAGCAGTTCTTC. Protein sequence: CASSRPELAGGPSWNEQFF. The full variable domain, completed using reference TRBV7-2 and TRBJ2-1, is GAGVSQSPSNKVTEKGKDVELRCDPISGHTALYWYRQSLGQGLEFLIYFQGNSAPDKSGLPSDRFSAERTGGSVSTLTIQRTQQEDSAVYLCASSRPELAGGPSWNEQFFGPGTRLTVL.

The V gene is TRBV3-1 (or the pseudogene TRBV3-2), the J gene TRBJ2-7, with TRBD2 matching over 7 bases. This CDR3 spans 14 amino acids. Trimming removed 1 base from V and 0 bases from J; junction bases left unmatched: 0. The germline gives CDR1 LGHDT, CDR2 YNNKEL (reference sequence). CDR3 residues: CASSQGGGSYEQYF. The CDR3 DNA reads as TGTGCCAGCAGCCAAGGCGGGGGCTCCTACGAGCAGTACTTC.

The chain employs TRBV30 and TRBJ1-2; 7 bases are a match to TRBD1. Germline V gives CDR1 GTSNPN, CDR2 SVGIG (reference sequence). The CDR3 extends over 14 amino acids. V lost 7 bases and J lost 7; bases outside the gene matches: 15. In DNA, the CDR3 is TGTGCCTTACTCCGAACAGGGGAAATAGGTGGCTACACCTTC. Translating it yields CALLRTGEIGGYTF.

This clone showed up just once. This chain links TRBV11-2 with TRBJ2-2; D gene ambiguous. The CDR3 totals 13 residues. Germline V gene sequence: CDR1 SGHAT, CDR2 FQNNGV. Trimming removed 4 bases from V and 7 bases from J, with 10 bases in between. The CDR3 region has the DNA TGTGCCAGCAGCTCCGTCATTAGCGGGGAGCTGTTTTTT. The encoded protein is CASSSVISGELFF.

The sample holds a few counts of this clone. V usage is TRBV11-2 and J usage is TRBJ2-1; TRBD2 matches at 8 bases. Germline V CDR1 and CDR2: SGHAT, FQNNGV. With V trimmed by 1 base and J by 9 bases, 11 bases remained unmatched. The CDR3 has 16 amino acids. CDR3 in DNA: TGTGCCAGCAGCTTAGCGGCGGGGGGCATCGGGTTTGAGCAGTTCTTC. Translation: CASSLAAGGIGFEQFF.

V and J are TRBV15 and TRBJ1-1, with D perhaps matching TRBD1 (6 bases). Trimming pared 0 bases from V and 7 bases from J, leaving 9 bases between. In germline, CDR1 is LNHNV, CDR2 YYDKDF (reference sequence). The CDR3 is 13 residues long. CDR3 loop: CATSRDWTVEAFF. The DNA of the CDR3 is TGTGCCACCAGCAGAGATTGGACAGTTGAAGCTTTCTTT.

This sequence joins TRBV6-5 and TRBJ1-1, with 8 nucleotides matching TRBD1. CDR1 MNHEY and CDR2 SVGAGI come from the germline V gene. This CDR3 has 15 residues. The junction had 9 bases not matched to a gene; V was cut back by 4 bases and J by 5 bases. CDR3 protein: CASSFRPTGETEAFF. The CDR3 nucleotides are TGTGCCAGCAGTTTTAGACCGACAGGGGAAACTGAAGCTTTCTTT.

V is TRBV29-1 and J is TRBJ1-1; D gene ambiguous. The CDR3 has 13 residues. Germline V CDR1 and CDR2: SQVTM, ANQGSEA. The V and J ends lost 3 bases and 0 bases respectively, with 8 bases between them. The CDR3 nucleotides read TGCAGCGTTGATGAACACGTGAACACTGAAGCTTTCTTT. It is translated as CSVDEHVNTEAFF.

This clone appeared a single time. J is TRBJ2-3 and V is TRBV5-1, with a tentative D call TRBD1 (6 bases). CDR3 length: 15 amino acids. Per germline, CDR1 SGHRS and CDR2 YFSETQ. The germline V and J ends were trimmed by 3 bases and 0 bases, with 11 bases remaining between them. The CDR3 nucleotides read TGCGCCAGCAGCTCCCTAGGGGGTAGCACAGATACGCAGTATTTT. Translation: CASSSLGGSTDTQYF.

The chain joins TRBV7-6 to TRBJ2-1; 7 bases align to TRBD1. Germline assignment: CDR1 SGHVS and CDR2 FNYEAQ. The CDR3 has 16 amino acids. Unmatched junction bases numbered 8, after V lost 6 bases and J lost 0 bases. CDR3 sequence: CASSSRGGVSYNEQFF. DNA for the CDR3: TGTGCCAGCAGTTCCCGAGGGGGCGTCTCCTACAATGAGCAGTTCTTC.

For this clone: One end of the junction does not line up with germline, which may come from a read error. The chain couples TRBV7-2 to TRBJ2-5; D remains ambiguous. This CDR3 contains 12 residues. The germline V gene encodes CDR1 SGHTA and CDR2 FQGNSA. The CDR3 spells CASSLFSETQYF. The CDR3 bases are TGTGCAAGCAGCTTATTTTCGGAGACCCAGTACTTC.

The CDR3 loop is CASSAQGTYGYTF. CDR3 DNA: TGTGCCAGCAGCGCACAGGGGACATATGGCTACACCTTC. V usage is TRBV11-2 and J usage is TRBJ1-2; 7 nucleotides match TRBD1. The CDR3 loop spans 13 amino acids. The germline CDR1 and CDR2 sequences are SGHAT and FQNNGV. V lost 5 bases, J lost 5 bases, and 5 bases stayed unmatched.

This sequence joins TRBV27 and TRBJ2-1; D perhaps matches TRBD1 (5 bases). Trimming stripped 3 bases from V and 0 bases from J, with 9 bases between. The CDR3 consists of 15 residues. The germline gives CDR1 MNHEY, CDR2 SMNVEV (reference sequence). Here the CDR3 reads CASSFQGRSYNEQFF. The CDR3 region has the DNA TGTGCCAGCAGTTTTCAGGGCCGCTCCTACAATGAGCAGTTCTTC.

V is TRBV6-5 and J is TRBJ2-5; 11 nucleotides agree with TRBD2. The CDR3 runs 16 residues. Germline V gene sequence: CDR1 MNHEY, CDR2 SVGAGI. Germline trimming cut 4 bases from V and 3 bases from J; bases unmatched to any gene: 7. CDR3 residues: CASSSATSGGKETQYF. The DNA for the CDR3 is TGTGCCAGCAGTTCCGCAACTAGCGGGGGAAAAGAGACCCAGTACTTC.

V gene TRBV6-6 combines with J gene TRBJ2-1; 8 nucleotides match TRBD1. CDR3 size: 16 residues. With 5 bases clipped from V and 6 bases from J, the junction kept 12 bases outside the gene matches. Germline-derived CDR1 and CDR2 are MNHNY and SVGAGI (reference sequence). CDR3 coding DNA: TGTGCCAGCAGTCCCTGGGCGGGGACAGGACTCAATGAGCAGTTCTTC. This translates into CASSPWAGTGLNEQFF.

The V and J genes are TRBV10-3 and TRBJ1-3, with unresolved D. The CDR3 consists of 15 residues. The V end lost 3 bases, the J end lost 2 bases, and 11 bases lay between the germline ends. CDR1 is ENHRY and CDR2 is SYGVKD in the germline V gene. CDR3 in DNA: TGTGCCATCAGTGAAACAGCGGAACCTGGAAACACCATATATTTT. Its protein is CAISETAEPGNTIYF.

The V gene is TRBV6-5, the J gene TRBJ2-7; TRBD1 is a possible D gene (5 bases). The V end was cut by 6 bases, the J end by 2 bases, with 17 bases between. From germline, CDR1 is MNHEY and CDR2 SVGAGI. The CDR3 spans 15 residues. The CDR3 coding sequence is TGTGCCAGCAGCCAAAGAGACAGCGAGACCTACGAGCAGTACTTC. Translating it yields CASSQRDSETYEQYF.

The chain couples TRBV7-6 to TRBJ2-2; 11 bases match TRBD1. The ends lost 2 bases at V and 5 bases at J; junction bases unmatched: 7. CDR1 and CDR2 (germline): SGHVS, FNYEAQ. CDR3 size: 17 residues. The chain's CDR3 is CASSLLGQGARTGELFF. CDR3 sequence (DNA): TGTGCCAGCAGCTTACTCGGACAGGGGGCGAGAACCGGGGAGCTGTTTTTT.

The chain employs TRBV3-1 (or the pseudogene TRBV3-2) and TRBJ1-2, with 7 nucleotides matching TRBD1. The length of the CDR3 is 16 residues. J gave up 3 bases and V 3 bases, and 10 bases lay outside the gene matches. Per germline, CDR1 LGHDT and CDR2 YNNKEL (reference sequence). CDR3 in amino acids: CASSHLIDREDYGYTF. Written as DNA, the CDR3 is TGTGCCAGCAGCCACCTAATCGACAGGGAAGACTATGGCTACACCTTC.

This clone was detected only a few times. The rearrangement links TRBV10-3 to TRBJ1-2; no reliable D call. The CDR3 is 16 residues long. Germline V gene data show CDR1 as ENHRY and CDR2 as SYGVKD. V lost 0 bases to trimming and J lost 0 bases, with 11 bases between them. CDR3 region: CAISESNTVANYGYTF. The CDR3 DNA sequence: TGTGCCATCAGTGAGTCGAATACGGTAGCTAACTATGGCTACACCTTC.

The CDR3 sequence is CASSEVDRGLWGYTF. As DNA, the CDR3 is TGTGCCAGCAGTGAAGTGGACAGGGGGCTGTGGGGCTACACCTTC. The chain uses TRBV2 and TRBJ1-2; 11 positions match TRBD1. CDR3 length equals 15 residues. Germline values: CDR1 SNHLY, CDR2 FYNNEI. V gave up 1 base and J gave up 8 bases; unmatched junction bases: 6.

The V call is TRBV5-1, the J call TRBJ2-7; TRBD1 matches at 10 bases. This CDR3 has 16 residues. V lost 0 bases to trimming and J lost 1 base; unmatched junction nucleotides: 4. Germline V gives CDR1 SGHRS, CDR2 YFSETQ. The CDR3 DNA reads TGCGCCAGCAGCTTGGTGGACAGGGGGGGATCCTACGAGCAGTACTTC. It codes for CASSLVDRGGSYEQYF.

CDR3 protein: CASSAGQSTGELFF. The CDR3 DNA reads as TGTGCCAGCAGCGCGGGACAGTCCACCGGGGAGCTGTTTTTT. The chain employs TRBV7-2 and TRBJ2-2; perhaps TRBD1 as D (7 bases). Between the trimmed V and J ends, which lost 5 bases and 4 bases, there was a span of 11 bases. The CDR3 is made up of 14 amino acids. CDR1 and CDR2 (germline): SGHTA, FQGNSA.

Worth noting for this clone: A much larger clonotype is one base distant, so this may be a read error. The gene calls are TRBV11-3 and TRBJ1-1, with a tentative D call TRBD1 (5 bases). The CDR3 sequence is 13 residues long. Trimming removed 3 bases at V and 2 bases at J, with 7 bases between. Per germline, CDR1 SGHNT and CDR2 YENEEA. The CDR3 coding sequence is TGTGCCAGCAGCTTGACAGCTAACACTGAAGCTTTCTTT. Translated: CASSLTANTEAFF.

The chain joins TRBV2 to TRBJ1-4, with a tentative D call TRBD1 (6 bases). V lost 7 bases, J lost 8 bases, and 17 bases lay in between. There are 14 residues in the CDR3. Germline lookup yields CDR1 SNHLY and CDR2 FYNNEI. The CDR3 nucleotides are TGTGCCAGCAATCGCGGGGGGCAGCAGGAAAAACTGTTTTTT. Translating it yields CASNRGGQQEKLFF.

The rearrangement links TRBV4-1 to TRBJ2-1, with D perhaps TRBD2 (5 bases). Trimming stripped 0 bases from V and 10 bases from J, with 10 bases between. Germline V gene sequence: CDR1 MGHRA, CDR2 YSYEKL. CDR3 length equals 13 residues. The CDR3 reads CASSQERASEQFF. For the CDR3, the DNA is TGCGCCAGCAGCCAAGAGAGGGCATCCGAGCAGTTCTTC.

The rearrangement joins TRBV14 to TRBJ1-2, with TRBD1 as a possible D gene (5 bases). This CDR3 has 15 residues. The germline V gene has CDR1 SGHDN and CDR2 FVKESK. Trimming removed 3 bases from V and 6 bases from J, with 17 bases in between. CDR3: CASSQPGLGGDGYTF. In DNA form, the CDR3 reads TGTGCCAGCAGCCAGCCGGGACTGGGAGGTGATGGCTACACCTTC.